The present entry profiles one TCR beta chain with its context. TCRdb's table, derived via immunoSEQ multiplex PCR, lists solely in-frame clones and lacks some. This sample has approximately 86,000 clones, with about 93% found just once. These data are taken from a study of OX40 agonist ivuxolimab in advanced cancers. The V end was cut by 3 bases, the J end by 1 base, with 9 bases between. The CDR3 has 14 amino acids. Germline CDR1 is SGDLS and CDR2 is YYNGEE. The sequence was collected from an adult with an advanced solid tumor such as melanoma, head and neck, liver or kidney cancer. The rearrangement links TRBV9 to TRBJ2-3; TRBD2 might be the D (7 bases). The starting material was CD4+ or CD8+ T cells sorted from blood, obtained in a trial of the OX40 agonist ivuxolimab. CDR3 sequence reads: CASSEGGGTDTQYF. CDR3 bases: TGTGCCAGCAGCGAGGGGGGGGGCACAGATACGCAGTATTTT.